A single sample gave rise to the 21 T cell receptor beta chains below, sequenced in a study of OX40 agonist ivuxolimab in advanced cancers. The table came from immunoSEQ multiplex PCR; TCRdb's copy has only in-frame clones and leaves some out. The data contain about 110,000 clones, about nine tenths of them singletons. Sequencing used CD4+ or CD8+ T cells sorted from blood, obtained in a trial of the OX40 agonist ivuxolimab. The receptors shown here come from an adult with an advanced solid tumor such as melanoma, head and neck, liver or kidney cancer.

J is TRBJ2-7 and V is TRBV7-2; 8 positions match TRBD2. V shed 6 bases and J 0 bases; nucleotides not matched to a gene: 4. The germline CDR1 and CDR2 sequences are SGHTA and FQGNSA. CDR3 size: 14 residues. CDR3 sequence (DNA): TGTGCCAGCAGACCCAGCGGGAGCTCCTACGAGCAGTACTTC. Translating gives CASRPSGSSYEQYF. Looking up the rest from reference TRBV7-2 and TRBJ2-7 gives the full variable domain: GAGVSQSPSNKVTEKGKDVELRCDPISGHTALYWYRQSLGQGLEFLIYFQGNSAPDKSGLPSDRFSAERTGGSVSTLTIQRTQQEDSAVYLCASRPSGSSYEQYFGPGTRLTVT.

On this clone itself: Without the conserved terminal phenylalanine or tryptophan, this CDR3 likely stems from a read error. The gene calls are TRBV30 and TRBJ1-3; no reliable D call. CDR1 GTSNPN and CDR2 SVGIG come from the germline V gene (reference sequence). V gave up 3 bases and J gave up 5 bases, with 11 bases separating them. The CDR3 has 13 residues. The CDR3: CAWSPVGRNTIYS. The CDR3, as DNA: TGTGCCTGGAGCCCAGTAGGTAGAAACACCATATATTCT.

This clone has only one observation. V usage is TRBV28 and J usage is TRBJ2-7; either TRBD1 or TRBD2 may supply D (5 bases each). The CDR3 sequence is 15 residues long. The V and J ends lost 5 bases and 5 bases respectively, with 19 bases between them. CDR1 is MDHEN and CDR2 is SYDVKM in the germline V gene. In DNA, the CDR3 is TGTGCCAGCAGTCTCCCGGGACCTTCTCCCCACGAGCAGTACTTC. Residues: CASSLPGPSPHEQYF.

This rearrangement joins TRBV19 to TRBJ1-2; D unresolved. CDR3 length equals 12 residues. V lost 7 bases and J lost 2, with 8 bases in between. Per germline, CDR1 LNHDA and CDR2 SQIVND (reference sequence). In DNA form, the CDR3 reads TGTGCCAGTACCCCGTCAAACTATGGCTACACCTTC. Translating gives CASTPSNYGYTF. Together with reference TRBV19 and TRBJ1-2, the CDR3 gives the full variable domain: DGGITQSPKYLFRKEGQNVTLSCEQNLNHDAMYWYRQDPGQGLRLIYYSQIVNDFQKGDIAEGYSVSREKKESFPLTVTSAQKNPTAFYLCASTPSNYGYTFGSGTRLTVV.

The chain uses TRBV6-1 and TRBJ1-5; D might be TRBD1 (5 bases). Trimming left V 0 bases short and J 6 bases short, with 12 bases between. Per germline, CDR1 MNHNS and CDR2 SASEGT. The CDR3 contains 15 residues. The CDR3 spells CASSEAFGGSQPQHF. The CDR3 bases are TGTGCCAGCAGTGAAGCTTTTGGGGGATCTCAGCCCCAGCATTTT.

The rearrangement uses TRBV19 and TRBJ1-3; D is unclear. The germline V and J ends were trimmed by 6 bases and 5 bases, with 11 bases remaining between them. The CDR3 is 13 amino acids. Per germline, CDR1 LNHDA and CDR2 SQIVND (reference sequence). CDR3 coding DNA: TGTGCCAGTAGATTGGACGGCCGAAACACCATATATTTT. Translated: CASRLDGRNTIYF.

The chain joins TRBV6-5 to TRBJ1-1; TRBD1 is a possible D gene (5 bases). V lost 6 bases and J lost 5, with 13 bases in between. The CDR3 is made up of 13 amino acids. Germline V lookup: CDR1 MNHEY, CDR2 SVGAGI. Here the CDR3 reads CASSLLDKTEAFF. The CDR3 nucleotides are TGTGCCAGCAGCCTACTGGACAAGACTGAAGCTTTCTTT.

The CDR3 sequence: CASSSGGLNIVFGELFF. CDR3 nucleotide sequence: TGTGCCAGCAGTTCAGGGGGGCTGAATATAGTTTTCGGGGAGCTGTTTTTT. This rearrangement joins TRBV28 to TRBJ2-2; maybe TRBD1 (7 bases). Trimming stripped 4 bases from V and 7 bases from J, with 22 bases between. Germline V lookup: CDR1 MDHEN, CDR2 SYDVKM. There are 17 residues in the CDR3.

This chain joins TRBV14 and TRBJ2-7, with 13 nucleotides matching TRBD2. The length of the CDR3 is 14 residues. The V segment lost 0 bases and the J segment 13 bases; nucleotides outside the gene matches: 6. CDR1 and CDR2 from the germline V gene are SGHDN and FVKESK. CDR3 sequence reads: CASSQDRGTSGVYF. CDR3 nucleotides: TGTGCCAGCAGCCAAGATAGGGGGACTAGCGGGGTTTACTTC.

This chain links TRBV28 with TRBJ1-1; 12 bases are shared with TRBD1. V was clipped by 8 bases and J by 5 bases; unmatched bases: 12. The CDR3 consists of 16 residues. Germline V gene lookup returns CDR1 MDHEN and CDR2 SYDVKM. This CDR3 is CASGGDRGRGGTEAFF. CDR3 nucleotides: TGTGCCAGCGGGGGGGACAGGGGGCGCGGAGGGACTGAAGCTTTCTTT.

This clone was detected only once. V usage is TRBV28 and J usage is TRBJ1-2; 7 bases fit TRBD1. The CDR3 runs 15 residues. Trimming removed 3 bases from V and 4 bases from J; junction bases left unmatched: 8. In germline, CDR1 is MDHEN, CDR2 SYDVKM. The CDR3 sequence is CASSFREGAIYGYTF. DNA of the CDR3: TGTGCCAGCAGTTTCAGGGAGGGGGCGATCTATGGCTACACCTTC.

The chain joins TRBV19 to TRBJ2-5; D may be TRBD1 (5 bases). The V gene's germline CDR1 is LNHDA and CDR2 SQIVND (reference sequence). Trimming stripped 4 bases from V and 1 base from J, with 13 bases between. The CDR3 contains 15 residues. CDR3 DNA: TGTGCCAGTAGTACCGGCAGGGTATCCCAAGAGACCCAGTACTTC. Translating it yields CASSTGRVSQETQYF.

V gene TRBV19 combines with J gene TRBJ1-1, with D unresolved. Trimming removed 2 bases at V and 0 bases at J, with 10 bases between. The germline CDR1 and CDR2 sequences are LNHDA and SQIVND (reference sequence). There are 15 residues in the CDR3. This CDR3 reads CASSIRGFMNTEAFF. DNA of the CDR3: TGTGCCAGTAGTATACGGGGATTCATGAACACTGAAGCTTTCTTT.

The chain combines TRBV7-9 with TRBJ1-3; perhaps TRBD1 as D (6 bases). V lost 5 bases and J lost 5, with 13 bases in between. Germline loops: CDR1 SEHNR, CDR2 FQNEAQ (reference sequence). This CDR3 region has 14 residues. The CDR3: CASSVDSQRNTIYF. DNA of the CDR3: TGTGCCAGCAGCGTGGACAGTCAGAGAAACACCATATATTTT.

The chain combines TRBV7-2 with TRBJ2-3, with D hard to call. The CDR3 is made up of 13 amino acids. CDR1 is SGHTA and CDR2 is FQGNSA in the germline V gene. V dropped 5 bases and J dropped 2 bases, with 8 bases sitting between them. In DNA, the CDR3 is TGTGCCAGCAGCCAAGCAAACACAGATACGCAGTATTTT. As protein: CASSQANTDTQYF.

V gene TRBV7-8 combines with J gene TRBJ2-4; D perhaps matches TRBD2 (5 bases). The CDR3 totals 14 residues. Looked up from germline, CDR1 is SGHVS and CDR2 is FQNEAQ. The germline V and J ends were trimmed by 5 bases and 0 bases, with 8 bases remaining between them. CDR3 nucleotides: TGTGCCAGCAGCCGGGCGGGAGCCAAAAACATTCAGTACTTC. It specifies CASSRAGAKNIQYF.

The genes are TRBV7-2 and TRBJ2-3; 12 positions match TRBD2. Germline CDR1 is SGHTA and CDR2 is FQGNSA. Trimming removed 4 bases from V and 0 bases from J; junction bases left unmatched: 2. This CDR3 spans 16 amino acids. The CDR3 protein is CASSSLAGGSTDTQYF. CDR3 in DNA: TGTGCCAGCAGCTCACTAGCGGGGGGTAGCACAGATACGCAGTATTTT.

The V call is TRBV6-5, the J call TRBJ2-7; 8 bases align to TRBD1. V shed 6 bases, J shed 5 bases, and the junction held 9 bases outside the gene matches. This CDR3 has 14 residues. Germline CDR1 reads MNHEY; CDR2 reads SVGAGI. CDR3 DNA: TGTGCCAGCAGAAGGACAGGGATCTTGCACGAGCAGTACTTC. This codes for CASRRTGILHEQYF.

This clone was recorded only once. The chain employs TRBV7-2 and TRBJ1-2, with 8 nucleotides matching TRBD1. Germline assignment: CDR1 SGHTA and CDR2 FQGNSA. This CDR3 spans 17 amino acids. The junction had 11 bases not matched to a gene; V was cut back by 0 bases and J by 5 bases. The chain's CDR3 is CASSLASGQGSAYGYTF. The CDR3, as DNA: TGTGCCAGCAGCTTAGCGTCAGGACAGGGAAGTGCATATGGCTACACCTTC.

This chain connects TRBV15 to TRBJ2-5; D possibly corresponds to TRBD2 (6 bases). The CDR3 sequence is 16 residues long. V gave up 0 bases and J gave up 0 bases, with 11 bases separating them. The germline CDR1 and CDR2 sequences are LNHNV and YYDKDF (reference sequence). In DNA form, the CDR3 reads TGTGCCACCAGCAGAGATCTTAGCGGCTACCAAGAGACCCAGTACTTC. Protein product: CATSRDLSGYQETQYF.

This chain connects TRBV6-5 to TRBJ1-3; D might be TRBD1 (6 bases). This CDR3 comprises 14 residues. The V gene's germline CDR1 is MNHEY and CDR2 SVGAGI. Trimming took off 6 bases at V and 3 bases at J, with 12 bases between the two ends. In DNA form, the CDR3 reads TGTGCCAGCAGGCAACAGGGTAATGGAAACACCATATATTTT. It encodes CASRQQGNGNTIYF.